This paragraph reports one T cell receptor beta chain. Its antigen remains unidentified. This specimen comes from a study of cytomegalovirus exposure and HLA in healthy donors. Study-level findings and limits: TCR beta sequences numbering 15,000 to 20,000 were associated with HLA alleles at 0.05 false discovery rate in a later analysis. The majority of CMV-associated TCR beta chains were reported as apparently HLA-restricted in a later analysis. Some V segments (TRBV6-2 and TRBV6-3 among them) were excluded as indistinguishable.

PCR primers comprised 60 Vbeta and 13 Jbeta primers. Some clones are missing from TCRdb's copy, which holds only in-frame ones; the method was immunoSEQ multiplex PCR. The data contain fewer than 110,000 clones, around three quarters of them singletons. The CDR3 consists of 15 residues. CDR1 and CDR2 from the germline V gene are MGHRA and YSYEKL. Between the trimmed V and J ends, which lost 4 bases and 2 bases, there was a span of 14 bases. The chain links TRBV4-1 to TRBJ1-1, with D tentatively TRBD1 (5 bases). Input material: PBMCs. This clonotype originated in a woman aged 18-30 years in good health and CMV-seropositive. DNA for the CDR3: TGCGCCAGCAGCCCTGTCTCGACAGCTAACACTGAAGCTTTCTTT. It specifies CASSPVSTANTEAFF.